What follows is one TCR beta chain and its context. Its antigen is undetermined. The data are from a study of neurological immune-mediated disorders. Study-level results: Private repertoires in all groups were suggested by the absence of shared CDR3 amino acid sequences among expanded clones across subjects. Healthy controls had more TCR clonal expansion than multiple sclerosis, which showed the least, whereas HTLV-1-associated myelopathy showed the most.

Unsorted libraries were prepared from 2 million PBMCs that had been stored at -80 C. The authors made cDNA by 5'RACE with 10-nucleotide random UMIs. TCRdb used MiXCR to reprocess the 5' RACE reads, holding one entry per CDR3 protein. The sample lists around 50,000 distinct CDR3 sequences, about 25% seen once, with around a quarter in the top ten. CDR1 and CDR2 from the germline V gene are DFQATT and SNEGSKA (reference sequence). This CDR3 region has 13 residues. Trimming cost V 6 bases and J 1 base, with 12 bases left between them. The clonotype was recovered from a woman aged 70-85 years in good health. The V gene is TRBV20-1, the J gene TRBJ1-1; D call uncertain. The specimen was PBMCs. The CDR3 DNA reads TGCAGTGCCGCTGGTCTCGGGAACACTGAAGCTTTCTTT. Translating it yields CSAAGLGNTEAFF.